These 5 T cell receptor beta chains came from one sample sequenced in a study of T cell changes during pregnancy in multiple sclerosis. Sequenced by immunoSEQ multiplex PCR; TCRdb stores in-frame clones only, minus some. This table has approximately 97,000 clones, around 92% appearing once. This specimen was peripheral blood, taken after pregnancy. The origin of the receptors is a female donor in good health, enrolled as a control in a pregnancy study.

The chain joins TRBV19 to TRBJ2-2, with 7 bases identical to TRBD1. The trim removed 5 bases at V and 6 bases at J, leaving 9 bases unmatched. The CDR3 is made up of 15 amino acids. CDR1 and CDR2 from the germline V gene are LNHDA and SQIVND (reference sequence). Written as DNA, the CDR3 is TGTGCCAGTAGTCTCCAGGGGGAAATCGCCGGGGAGCTGTTTTTT. Translated: CASSLQGEIAGELFF.

This rearrangement joins TRBV21-1 to TRBJ2-1; TRBD2, as called in the table, went unchecked against the DNA. TRBV21-1 is labeled a pseudogene. The length of the CDR3 is 17 residues. CDR3 nucleotides: TGTGCCAGCAGCAAAAATTGGGCGGGGATCTTCTACAATGAGCAGTTCTTC. It translates to CASSKNWAGIFYNEQFF.

This chain uses TRBV28 with TRBJ1-6, with TRBD1 matching 10 bases. V trimming: 5 bases; J trimming: 13 bases; junction bases outside the gene matches: 8. This CDR3 has 14 residues. Germline loops: CDR1 MDHEN, CDR2 SYDVKM. CDR3 amino acids: CASSLSGQGSPLHF. Written as DNA, the CDR3 is TGTGCCAGCAGTCTTTCGGGACAGGGGTCTCCCCTCCACTTT.

Notes on this clone: Germline is not matched at one junction end, which may reflect a read error. The CDR3 sequence is CASSVATGGIEKLFF. The CDR3 DNA reads as TGTGCCAGCAGCGTAGCAACAGGGGGCATTGAAAAACTGTTTTTT. V and J are TRBV7-2 and TRBJ1-4; the match to TRBD1 covers 9 bases. Per the germline V gene, CDR1 is SGHTA and CDR2 is FQGNSA. There are 15 residues in the CDR3.

The chain joins TRBV18 to TRBJ1-2; D not certain. Germline CDR1 and CDR2: KGHSH and LQKENI. The CDR3 is 15 residues long. The V gene lost 2 bases and the J gene lost 0 bases, with 10 bases spanning the gap. CDR3 amino acids: CASSPGALANYGYTF. In nucleotides, the CDR3 is TGTGCCAGCTCACCAGGAGCGTTAGCTAACTATGGCTACACCTTC.